Shown below are 22 T cell receptor beta chains from a single sample sequenced in a study of T cells in tumors after PD-1 blockade. Assay used: immunoSEQ multiplex PCR; TCRdb lists only in-frame clones, some missing. The table shows over 20,000 clones, with over 80% occurring only once. Sequences were derived from PBMCs, sampled after anti-PD-1 treatment. All receptors come from a human donor with basal cell carcinoma.

This chain joins TRBV9 and TRBJ2-3; 9 bases match TRBD2. Germline CDR1 is SGDLS and CDR2 is YYNGEE. This CDR3 is built from 15 residues. J gave up 5 bases and V 4 bases, and 8 bases lay outside the gene matches. The CDR3 loop reads CASSSIAGAGDTQYF. CDR3 bases: TGTGCCAGCAGCTCGATAGCGGGGGCGGGAGATACGCAGTATTTT.

A few counts support this clone. This chain links TRBV5-6 with TRBJ1-2; unclear D gene. The CDR3 sequence is 13 residues long. V lost 4 bases, J lost 7 bases, and 14 bases lay in between. CDR1 is SGHDT and CDR2 is YYEEEE in the germline V gene. Written as DNA, the CDR3 is TGTGCCAGCAGCGTGCCCCCTATGGCTGGCTACACCTTC. The encoded protein is CASSVPPMAGYTF. Variable domain in full (rest from reference TRBV5-6 and TRBJ1-2): DAGVTQSPTHLIKTRGQQVTLRCSPKSGHDTVSWYQQALGQGPQFIFQYYEEEERQRGNFPDRFSGHQFPNYSSELNVNALLLGDSALYLCASSVPPMAGYTFGSGTRLTVV.

V is TRBV2 and J is TRBJ1-5; D not resolved. V was clipped by 6 bases and J by 4 bases, with 16 bases between them. The germline CDR1 and CDR2 sequences are SNHLY and FYNNEI. The CDR3 covers 15 residues. CDR3 in amino acids: CASSLERSINQPQHF. CDR3 in DNA: TGTGCCAGCAGCCTAGAGAGGAGTATTAATCAGCCCCAGCATTTT.

The V and J genes are TRBV2 and TRBJ1-5, with 10 positions matching TRBD1. The CDR3 is made up of 15 amino acids. Germline CDR1 and CDR2: SNHLY and FYNNEI. Unmatched junction bases numbered 4, after V lost 6 bases and J lost 2 bases. CDR3 DNA sequence: TGTGCCAGCAGATCTGGGACAGGGGGCAATCAGCCCCAGCATTTT. It specifies CASRSGTGGNQPQHF.

The J gene is TRBJ2-3, the V gene TRBV7-9, with 12 bases matching TRBD2. From germline, CDR1 is SEHNR and CDR2 FQNEAQ (reference sequence). There are 16 residues in the CDR3. J was trimmed by 1 base and V by 1 base; bases with no gene match: 0. This CDR3 reads CASSLGLAGGTDTQYF. The CDR3 coding sequence is TGTGCCAGCAGCTTAGGACTAGCGGGGGGCACAGATACGCAGTATTTT.

The chain is built from TRBV7-2 and TRBJ2-2; TRBD2 matches at 7 bases. V lost 5 bases, J lost 7 bases, and 13 bases stayed unmatched. The CDR3 extends over 16 amino acids. CDR1 is SGHTA, CDR2 FQGNSA, per germline. The CDR3 nucleotides read TGTGCCAGCAGCCCGGGACTACTGAGTATTAGCGGGGAGCTGTTTTTT. This encodes CASSPGLLSISGELFF.

The CDR3, as DNA: TGTGCCAGCAGTATTACAGGGGACATCTCCTACAATGAGCAGTTCTTC. This encodes CASSITGDISYNEQFF. The chain employs TRBV28 and TRBJ2-1; 7 nucleotides agree with TRBD1. Trimming removed 5 bases from V and 0 bases from J; junction bases left unmatched: 7. Germline V gene lookup returns CDR1 MDHEN and CDR2 SYDVKM. The CDR3 is made up of 16 amino acids.

This sequence joins TRBV3-1 (or the pseudogene TRBV3-2) and TRBJ1-1; perhaps TRBD1 as D (6 bases). Germline V gene lookup returns CDR1 LGHDT and CDR2 YNNKEL (reference sequence). The CDR3 consists of 12 residues. V gave up 4 bases and J gave up 6 bases, with 9 bases separating them. As DNA, the CDR3 is TGTGCCAGCAGCCGGAGGGGGTCTGAAGCTTTCTTT. Encoded protein: CASSRRGSEAFF.

This clone was counted a few times. CDR3 coding DNA: TGTGCCAGCACCCCAGAGAGCTCCTATAATTCACCCCTCCACTTT. Amino acid sequence: CASTPESSYNSPLHF. This chain connects TRBV2 to TRBJ1-6, with no clear D. The CDR3 is 15 residues long. With 7 bases removed from V and 0 bases from J, the gap between germline ends came to 10 bases. Germline loops: CDR1 SNHLY, CDR2 FYNNEI. Together with reference TRBV2 and TRBJ1-6, the CDR3 gives the full variable domain: EPEVTQTPSHQVTQMGQEVILRCVPISNHLYFYWYRQILGQKVEFLVSFYNNEISEKSEIFDDQFSVERPDGSNFTLKIRSTKLEDSAMYFCASTPESSYNSPLHFGNGTRLTVT.

The rearrangement uses TRBV6-2 or TRBV6-3 and TRBJ1-4, with a possible D match to TRBD1 (6 bases). V was shortened by 2 bases and J by 8 bases, with 15 bases between the two germline ends. The CDR3 has 15 residues. Looked up from germline, CDR1 is MNHEY and CDR2 is SVGEGT. The CDR3 loop reads CASSYPLARGEKLFF. CDR3 bases: TGTGCCAGCAGTTACCCCCTGGCCAGGGGAGAAAAACTGTTTTTT.

This rearrangement joins TRBV6-5 to TRBJ1-1, with TRBD1 matching 10 bases. Trimming cost V 8 bases and J 8 bases; bases outside gene matches: 11. Germline CDR1 and CDR2: MNHEY and SVGAGI. CDR3 length: 14 residues. Here the CDR3 DNA reads TGTGCCAGCTGCCGGGACAGGGGATTTCGGGAAGCTTTCTTT. Residues: CASCRDRGFREAFF.

The rearrangement joins TRBV5-1 to TRBJ2-5; tentative D call: TRBD1 (6 bases). Deletions cut 4 bases from V and 0 bases from J, with 10 bases between. Germline CDR1 SGHRS, CDR2 YFSETQ. The CDR3 covers 14 residues. The CDR3 region is CASSDPGDQETQYF. Here the CDR3 DNA reads TGCGCCAGCAGCGACCCAGGGGACCAAGAGACCCAGTACTTC.

V gene TRBV30 combines with J gene TRBJ2-3, with TRBD2 identical over 14 bases. This CDR3 contains 16 residues. After removal of 0 bases from V and 4 bases from J, the junction contained 3 bases not matched to a gene. CDR1 and CDR2 from the germline V gene are GTSNPN and SVGIG (reference sequence). CDR3 nucleotides: TGTGCCTGGAGTGTAGGGACTAGCGGGGGTTCAGATACGCAGTATTTT. Its translation: CAWSVGTSGGSDTQYF.

The rearrangement joins TRBV7-8 to TRBJ2-3, with 7 bases that match TRBD2. Per the germline V gene, CDR1 is SGHVS and CDR2 is FQNEAQ. The CDR3 has 17 amino acids. Unmatched junction bases numbered 11, after V lost 5 bases and J lost 0 bases. CDR3 sequence (DNA): TGTGCCAGCAGCCCCAGAGCGGCTAGCGGTAGCACAGATACGCAGTATTTT. As protein: CASSPRAASGSTDTQYF.

The chain links TRBV7-9 to TRBJ2-7; D is unresolved. The V gene's germline CDR1 is SEHNR and CDR2 FQNEAQ (reference sequence). V shed 5 bases and J shed 2 bases, with 7 bases lying between them. CDR3 length: 12 residues. DNA for the CDR3: TGTGCCAGCAGCGCACCCACCTACGAGCAGTACTTC. It translates to CASSAPTYEQYF.

This clone rates as large. This sequence joins TRBV12-5 and TRBJ2-7; 8 nucleotides line up with TRBD1. The germline V gene has CDR1 LGHNT and CDR2 FRNRAP. V was clipped by 6 bases and J by 4 bases; unmatched bases: 8. The CDR3 loop spans 14 amino acids. In DNA, the CDR3 is TGTGCTAGTGGCAGAGGACAGGGATTGTACGAGCAGTACTTC. Encoded protein: CASGRGQGLYEQYF.

The genes are TRBV6-5 and TRBJ2-7; TRBD1 aligns across 8 bases. J gave up 3 bases and V 7 bases, and 8 bases lay outside the gene matches. This CDR3 has 14 residues. Germline values: CDR1 MNHEY, CDR2 SVGAGI. CDR3 in amino acids: CASKKDRVIYEQYF. Written as DNA, the CDR3 is TGTGCCAGCAAAAAGGACAGGGTGATCTACGAGCAGTACTTC.

V gene TRBV5-1 combines with J gene TRBJ1-2; TRBD1 aligns across 9 bases. Germline CDR1 SGHRS, CDR2 YFSETQ. CDR3 length: 15 residues. V lost 2 bases to trimming and J lost 4 bases; unmatched junction nucleotides: 6. The DNA of the CDR3 is TGCGCCAGCAGCTTACAGGGGGCAAGGGGCTATGGCTACACCTTC. Protein sequence: CASSLQGARGYGYTF.

The V call is TRBV5-4, the J call TRBJ2-7; D is unresolved. V was trimmed by 0 bases and J by 2 bases, leaving 9 bases between them. This CDR3 spans 14 amino acids. Germline V gene lookup returns CDR1 SGHNT and CDR2 YYREEE (reference sequence). The CDR3 region has the DNA TGTGCCAGCAGCTTGGATCCCCGACCCTACGAGCAGTACTTC. This translates into CASSLDPRPYEQYF.

The rearrangement uses TRBV6-2 or TRBV6-3 and TRBJ2-7, with D uncertain. The CDR3 loop spans 16 amino acids. V was pared by 3 bases and J by 1 base, with 16 bases between. The germline V gene encodes CDR1 MNHEY and CDR2 SVGEGT. CDR3 amino acids: CASSYPAVALSYEQYF. The CDR3 DNA sequence: TGTGCCAGCAGTTATCCAGCCGTGGCCTTGTCCTACGAGCAGTACTTC.

The V call is TRBV6-4, the J call TRBJ1-5, with D maybe TRBD1 (5 bases). V shed 3 bases and J shed 11 bases, with 26 bases lying between them. The CDR3 consists of 17 residues. The germline V gene encodes CDR1 MRHNA and CDR2 SNTAGT. The CDR3 sequence is CASSENPGRPSSGAQHF. CDR3 coding DNA: TGTGCCAGCAGTGAAAACCCGGGACGGCCTTCCTCGGGGGCCCAGCATTTT.

This chain uses TRBV30 with TRBJ2-7; D gene ambiguous. Germline V CDR1 and CDR2: GTSNPN, SVGIG (reference sequence). This CDR3 spans 11 amino acids. Trimming pared 3 bases from V and 5 bases from J, leaving 8 bases between. The CDR3 protein is CAWRLSDEQYF. CDR3 DNA sequence: TGTGCCTGGAGGCTCAGCGACGAGCAGTACTTC.